This entry lists 28 T cell receptor beta chains sequenced from one sample in a study of blood T cell repertoires in COVID-19. The repertoire was sequenced with immunoSEQ multiplex PCR; TCRdb's copy has only in-frame clones and lacks some. The sample includes roughly 160,000 clones, over 80% of them seen just once. Sequencing was carried out using peripheral blood. Receptors originate from a woman aged 60 to 75 with acute or convalescent COVID-19.

The J gene is TRBJ1-1, the V gene TRBV21-1; TRBD1 is the table's D call, not checked against the DNA. TRBV21-1 is flagged as a pseudogene. The CDR3 covers 14 residues. The CDR3 is CASDRTGGDTEAFF. The CDR3 DNA reads TGTGCCAGCGATAGGACAGGGGGGGACACTGAAGCTTTCTTT.

This chain joins TRBV18 and TRBJ1-1, with D maybe TRBD1 (5 bases). The germline V gene has CDR1 KGHSH and CDR2 LQKENI. This CDR3 has 14 residues. V was shortened by 6 bases and J by 1 base, with 12 bases between the two germline ends. CDR3 nucleotides: TGTGCCAGCTCGCGGGACGTAAGGAACACTGAAGCTTTCTTT. Its translation: CASSRDVRNTEAFF.

The chain is built from TRBV3-1 (or the pseudogene TRBV3-2) and TRBJ1-2; D call uncertain. CDR1 and CDR2 (germline): LGHDT, YNNKEL (reference sequence). The V end was cut by 1 base, the J end by 0 bases, with 9 bases between. The CDR3 covers 15 residues. CDR3 nucleotide sequence: TGTGCCAGCAGCCAAGTGTCGGGTTCTAACTATGGCTACACCTTC. Encoded protein: CASSQVSGSNYGYTF.

V and J are TRBV7-2 and TRBJ2-1; 11 positions agree with TRBD2. J was trimmed by 8 bases and V by 1 base; bases with no gene match: 7. Germline-derived CDR1 and CDR2 are SGHTA and FQGNSA. CDR3 length: 16 amino acids. The CDR3 bases are TGTGCCAGCAGCTTAGGACGTAGCGGGGGGGCCTATGAGCAGTTCTTC. It translates to CASSLGRSGGAYEQFF.

This clone was counted only a few times. The chain employs TRBV2 and TRBJ1-6; D is perhaps TRBD1 (5 bases). Trimming shortened V by 8 bases and J by 7 bases, and 12 bases separated the two germline ends. From germline, CDR1 is SNHLY and CDR2 FYNNEI. This CDR3 is 13 amino acids long. Here the CDR3 reads CASGAGPNSPLHF. Here the CDR3 DNA reads TGTGCCAGCGGAGCGGGGCCCAATTCACCCCTCCACTTT.

This chain connects TRBV5-5 to TRBJ1-3, with 10 bases matching TRBD1. This CDR3 is built from 16 residues. Germline trimming cut 2 bases from V and 3 bases from J; bases unmatched to any gene: 5. CDR1 is SGHKS and CDR2 is YYEKEE in the germline V gene (reference sequence). CDR3 loop: CASSFGQGVFGNTIYF. DNA for the CDR3: TGTGCCAGCAGCTTTGGACAGGGGGTCTTTGGAAACACCATATATTTT.

The V and J genes are TRBV20-1 and TRBJ2-1; a weak D match, TRBD2 (6 bases). CDR3 size: 11 residues. Trimming cost V 5 bases and J 9 bases, with 11 bases left between them. CDR1 is DFQATT, CDR2 SNEGSKA, per germline (reference sequence). Written as DNA, the CDR3 is TGCAGTGCTCGACTAGTTGGTGAGCAGTTCTTC. It is translated as CSARLVGEQFF.

J is TRBJ2-7 and V is TRBV7-2, with TRBD2 identical over 8 bases. The CDR3 consists of 16 residues. The V gene's germline CDR1 is SGHTA and CDR2 FQGNSA. V dropped 3 bases and J dropped 6; count of bases not matched to a gene: 13. CDR3 nucleotide sequence: TGTGCCAGCAGCTTGTCTCCGGGACTAGGATCTAGCGAGCAGTACTTC. Translation gives CASSLSPGLGSSEQYF.

V gene TRBV5-6 combines with J gene TRBJ1-6; unclear D gene. V was pared by 4 bases and J by 1 base, with 12 bases between. The CDR3 extends over 16 amino acids. Germline assignment: CDR1 SGHDT and CDR2 YYEEEE. As DNA, the CDR3 is TGTGCCAGCAGCCCGGGTGGAATGTCCTATAATTCACCCCTCCACTTT. This translates into CASSPGGMSYNSPLHF.

The chain employs TRBV3-1 (or the pseudogene TRBV3-2) and TRBJ2-1, with D unresolved. Deletions cut 4 bases from V and 3 bases from J, with 4 bases between. Germline CDR1 LGHDT, CDR2 YNNKEL (reference sequence). This CDR3 region has 12 residues. The CDR3 here is CASSPSYNEQFF. CDR3 coding DNA: TGTGCCAGCAGCCCTAGCTACAATGAGCAGTTCTTC.

The J gene is TRBJ1-2, the V gene TRBV9; D gene unclear. Looked up from germline, CDR1 is SGDLS and CDR2 is YYNGEE. The CDR3 sequence is 14 residues long. V was cut by 4 bases and J by 8 bases, with 18 bases left in between. CDR3 region: CASSPRYGAGGYTF. DNA of the CDR3: TGTGCCAGCAGCCCCAGATACGGCGCGGGGGGCTACACCTTC.

The chain uses TRBV7-8 and TRBJ2-3; the D gene is possibly TRBD2 (6 bases). The V and J ends lost 3 bases and 2 bases respectively, with 9 bases between them. CDR1 and CDR2 from the germline V gene are SGHVS and FQNEAQ. This CDR3 has 14 amino acids. DNA of the CDR3: TGTGCCAGCAGCTTGGGGACTGTCACAGATACGCAGTATTTT. The encoded protein is CASSLGTVTDTQYF.

This clone was seen only once. The V gene is TRBV12-5, the J gene TRBJ2-5, with D possibly matching TRBD2 (7 bases). Per the germline V gene, CDR1 is LGHNT and CDR2 is FRNRAP. The V gene lost 5 bases and the J gene lost 5 bases, with 12 bases spanning the gap. The CDR3 is 13 amino acids. The CDR3 protein is CASGPGGEETQYF. For the CDR3, the DNA is TGTGCTAGTGGTCCGGGGGGCGAGGAGACCCAGTACTTC.

V is TRBV6-4 and J is TRBJ1-1; D is undetermined. V lost 6 bases and J lost 0, with 11 bases in between. Germline loops: CDR1 MRHNA, CDR2 SNTAGT. The CDR3 extends over 14 amino acids. CDR3 coding DNA: TGTGCCAGCAGACAAGAACACCTGAACACTGAAGCTTTCTTT. It encodes CASRQEHLNTEAFF.

The V gene is TRBV11-1, the J gene TRBJ2-7; D may be TRBD1 (5 bases). CDR1 and CDR2 from the germline V gene are SGHAT and FQDESV (reference sequence). Trimming removed 2 bases from V and 3 bases from J, with 11 bases in between. CDR3 length equals 14 residues. CDR3 sequence reads: CASSLSGQGYEQYF. As DNA, the CDR3 is TGTGCCAGCAGCTTATCTGGGCAGGGCTACGAGCAGTACTTC.

This chain connects TRBV24-1 to TRBJ2-3; D unresolved. CDR1 is KGHDR and CDR2 is SFDVKD in the germline V gene. V was clipped by 2 bases and J by 2 bases, with 4 bases between them. CDR3 length equals 13 residues. CDR3 coding DNA: TGTGCCACCAGTGATTCTAACACAGATACGCAGTATTTT. It specifies CATSDSNTDTQYF.

The V gene is TRBV12-2, the J gene TRBJ2-5; the D segment call TRBD2 is taken from the table without a DNA check. TRBV12-2 is a recognized pseudogene. There are 14 residues in the CDR3. The CDR3 reads CASRFSGDGETQYF. CDR3 coding DNA: TGTGCAAGTCGCTTTAGCGGGGACGGGGAGACCCAGTACTTC.

The chain uses TRBV30 and TRBJ2-7, with 7 bases lining up with TRBD1. With 2 bases clipped from V and 3 bases from J, the junction kept 7 bases outside the gene matches. This CDR3 is 14 amino acids long. CDR1 and CDR2 (germline): GTSNPN, SVGIG (reference sequence). The DNA of the CDR3 is TGTGCCTGGAGTATCAGACAGGGATTCTACGAGCAGTACTTC. This translates into CAWSIRQGFYEQYF.

The V call is TRBV5-6, the J call TRBJ2-5; TRBD2 matches at 7 bases. The V and J ends lost 0 bases and 6 bases, in that order; junction bases with no gene match: 8. This CDR3 is built from 15 residues. Germline CDR1 is SGHDT and CDR2 is YYEEEE. The CDR3 loop is CASSLGRWGGKTQYF. The CDR3 DNA reads TGTGCCAGCAGCTTGGGGCGGTGGGGAGGGAAGACCCAGTACTTC. The full variable domain, completed using reference TRBV5-6 and TRBJ2-5, is DAGVTQSPTHLIKTRGQQVTLRCSPKSGHDTVSWYQQALGQGPQFIFQYYEEEERQRGNFPDRFSGHQFPNYSSELNVNALLLGDSALYLCASSLGRWGGKTQYFGPGTRLLVL.

CDR3 in amino acids: CASGLTMGSGGPSYNEQFF. CDR3 nucleotide sequence: TGTGCTAGTGGTTTGACAATGGGGAGCGGGGGGCCCTCCTACAATGAGCAGTTCTTC. V usage is TRBV12-5 and J usage is TRBJ2-1; 9 nucleotides align to TRBD2. Germline V CDR1 and CDR2: LGHNT, FRNRAP. The CDR3 covers 19 residues. Germline trimming cut 2 bases from V and 0 bases from J; bases unmatched to any gene: 11.

The genes are TRBV19 and TRBJ2-7; 11 bases are shared with TRBD1. The V gene end was trimmed by 5 bases and the J gene end by 4 bases; junction bases not matched to a gene: 7. The CDR3 has 15 amino acids. CDR1 is LNHDA and CDR2 is SQIVND in the germline V gene (reference sequence). CDR3 in amino acids: CASSGPGTGGYEQYF. The CDR3 nucleotides read TGTGCCAGTAGTGGCCCCGGGACAGGGGGATACGAGCAGTACTTC. The whole variable domain, filled in from reference TRBV19 and TRBJ2-7, reads DGGITQSPKYLFRKEGQNVTLSCEQNLNHDAMYWYRQDPGQGLRLIYYSQIVNDFQKGDIAEGYSVSREKKESFPLTVTSAQKNPTAFYLCASSGPGTGGYEQYFGPGTRLTVT.

The sample holds a few counts of this clone. The gene calls are TRBV10-3 and TRBJ1-1; 10 nucleotides align to TRBD1. V trimming: 0 bases; J trimming: 5 bases; junction bases outside the gene matches: 3. The CDR3 has 15 amino acids. CDR1 ENHRY and CDR2 SYGVKD come from the germline V gene. The CDR3 coding sequence is TGTGCCATCAGTGAGTCGCAGGACAGGGGGACTGAAGCTTTCTTT. It encodes CAISESQDRGTEAFF.

This rearrangement joins TRBV2 to TRBJ1-5; D is uncertain. Trimming pared 6 bases from V and 5 bases from J, leaving 14 bases between. Germline V lookup: CDR1 SNHLY, CDR2 FYNNEI. The CDR3 runs to 14 residues. CDR3 nucleotides: TGTGCCAGCAGCTACGTCTCGATGGATCAGCCCCAGCATTTT. Protein sequence: CASSYVSMDQPQHF. Full variable domain (outside the CDR3, taken from reference TRBV2 and TRBJ1-5): EPEVTQTPSHQVTQMGQEVILRCVPISNHLYFYWYRQILGQKVEFLVSFYNNEISEKSEIFDDQFSVERPDGSNFTLKIRSTKLEDSAMYFCASSYVSMDQPQHFGDGTRLSIL.

This chain joins TRBV29-1 and TRBJ2-2; unclear D gene. The CDR3 length is 11 residues. The V gene's germline CDR1 is SQVTM and CDR2 ANQGSEA. The V end was cut by 7 bases, the J end by 3 bases, with 6 bases between. The CDR3 sequence: CSARDTGELFF. In nucleotides, the CDR3 is TGCAGCGCTCGAGACACCGGGGAGCTGTTTTTT.

This chain uses TRBV4-3 with TRBJ2-1; 14 bases map to TRBD2. Trimming cost V 3 bases and J 0 bases; bases outside gene matches: 16. This CDR3 contains 22 residues. The germline gives CDR1 LGHNA, CDR2 YSLEER. For the CDR3, the DNA is TGCGCCAGCAGCCAGAACTTTGGGGCCGGGACTAGCGGGGGAACCTCCTACAATGAGCAGTTCTTC. This sequence encodes CASSQNFGAGTSGGTSYNEQFF.

V gene TRBV5-5 combines with J gene TRBJ2-1; 10 nucleotides line up with TRBD1. Germline lookup yields CDR1 SGHKS and CDR2 YYEKEE (reference sequence). The ends lost 4 bases at V and 7 bases at J; junction bases unmatched: 8. The CDR3 contains 15 residues. The CDR3 loop reads CASSMGTGAQNEQFF. The CDR3 DNA reads TGTGCCAGCAGCATGGGGACAGGGGCGCAGAATGAGCAGTTCTTC. Supplemented by reference TRBV5-5 and TRBJ2-1, the full variable domain reads DAGVTQSPTHLIKTRGQQVTLRCSPISGHKSVSWYQQVLGQGPQFIFQYYEKEERGRGNFPDRFSARQFPNYSSELNVNALLLGDSALYLCASSMGTGAQNEQFFGPGTRLTVL.

The V call is TRBV19, the J call TRBJ2-2; TRBD1 is a possible D gene (6 bases). The CDR3 contains 14 residues. Trimming shortened V by 7 bases and J by 1 base, and 10 bases separated the two germline ends. Germline CDR1 and CDR2: LNHDA and SQIVND (reference sequence). The CDR3 nucleotides are TGTGCCAGTACCCCAGGGGTGAACACCGGGGAGCTGTTTTTT. Its translation is CASTPGVNTGELFF. Filled out from reference TRBV19 and TRBJ2-2, the complete variable domain reads DGGITQSPKYLFRKEGQNVTLSCEQNLNHDAMYWYRQDPGQGLRLIYYSQIVNDFQKGDIAEGYSVSREKKESFPLTVTSAQKNPTAFYLCASTPGVNTGELFFGEGSRLTVL.

The chain recombines TRBV9 with TRBJ2-1; 8 nucleotides align to TRBD2. The CDR3 is 17 amino acids. CDR1 and CDR2 from the germline V gene are SGDLS and YYNGEE. V lost 0 bases to trimming and J lost 6 bases; unmatched junction nucleotides: 11. CDR3 amino acids: CASSVGRAGAFSNEQFF. DNA for the CDR3: TGTGCCAGCAGCGTAGGTCGAGCGGGGGCGTTTTCCAATGAGCAGTTCTTC.